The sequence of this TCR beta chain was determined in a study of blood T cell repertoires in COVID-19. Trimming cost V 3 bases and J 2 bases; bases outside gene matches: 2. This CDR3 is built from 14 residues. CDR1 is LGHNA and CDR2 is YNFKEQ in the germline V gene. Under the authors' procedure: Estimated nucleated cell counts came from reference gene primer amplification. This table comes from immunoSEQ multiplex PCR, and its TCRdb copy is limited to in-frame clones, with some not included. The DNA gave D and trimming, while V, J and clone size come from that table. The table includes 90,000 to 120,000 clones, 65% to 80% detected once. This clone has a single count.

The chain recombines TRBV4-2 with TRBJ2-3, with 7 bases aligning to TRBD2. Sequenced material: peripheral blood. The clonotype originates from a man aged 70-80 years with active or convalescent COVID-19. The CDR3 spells CASSQTSTTDTQYF. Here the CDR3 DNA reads TGTGCCAGCAGCCAGACTAGCACCACAGATACGCAGTATTTT.